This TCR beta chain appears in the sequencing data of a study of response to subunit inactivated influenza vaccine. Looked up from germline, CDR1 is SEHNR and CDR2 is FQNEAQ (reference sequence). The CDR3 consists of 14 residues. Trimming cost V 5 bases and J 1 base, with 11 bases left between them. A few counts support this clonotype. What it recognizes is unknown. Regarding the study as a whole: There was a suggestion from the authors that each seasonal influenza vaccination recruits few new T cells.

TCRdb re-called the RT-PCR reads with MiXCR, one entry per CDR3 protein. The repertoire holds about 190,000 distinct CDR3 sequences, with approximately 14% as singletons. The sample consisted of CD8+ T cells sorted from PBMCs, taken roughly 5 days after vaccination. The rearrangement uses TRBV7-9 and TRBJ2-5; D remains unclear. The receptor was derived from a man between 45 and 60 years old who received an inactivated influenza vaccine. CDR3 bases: TGTGCCAGCAGCCCAAGTAGCCTCCAAGAGACCCAGTACTTC. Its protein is CASSPSSLQETQYF.